This T cell receptor (beta chain) was identified in a study of blood T cell repertoires in COVID-19 (dated by TCRdb to about 2020). For context, the study as a whole: Samples from collaborators originated in the United States, Italy and Spain and spanned both the acute and convalescent phases of COVID-19. The material from the prospective study consisted of cDNA or gDNA derived from T cells, B-cell-depleted T cells, or PBMCs. Subjects who had been exposed to COVID-19, were actively infected with it, or had recovered from it provided the deeply sampled blood TCRbeta repertoires that made up the dataset. The repertoires were made available in a free public database intended to serve as a resource for research on the immune response to SARS-CoV-2. Samples came from the ongoing ImmuneRACE study (first 160 participants) plus 1,254 subjects from 6 global collaborators. Sample metadata almost always included a de-identified subject ID, COVID-19 status, age in years and sex. Where HLA class I and class II types were available, the types were taken from metadata supplied by the sample provider, not from assay-based typing. Overall study results and their limits: How much clinical and demographic metadata was included differed by source and by participant, and the metadata was provided uncurated.

Of note for this clone: The clone's antigen remains unknown. Base-call qualities are not available, and no considerably larger clone is one nucleotide away.

The immunoSEQ Assay, a bias-controlled multiplex PCR, was used to amplify TCRbeta CDR3 regions from genomic DNA. Per the source publication's procedure: Nucleated cell counts per sample were estimated from amplification of reference gene primers within the assay. Sequence reads were collapsed and filtered to measure the absolute abundance of every unique TCRbeta CDR3 rearrangement. For each sample, productive Simpson clonality was calculated as the square root of Simpson's diversity index across productive rearrangements. In its TCRdb copy, this immuneACCESS table keeps in-frame sequences only and misses some clones. Where compared with another copy, unresolved V genes explain less than half of these, and the others have no known cause. V, J and clone size reflect that table, while D and trimming were determined from the DNA. For this sample there are 300,000 to 400,000 clones; roughly 90% appear just once. Approximately 4.1% of the sample comes from the top ten.

Participants in the prospective study were enrolled through a virtual design, were aged roughly 18 to 100 years, and lived in 24 United States geographic areas. In the prospective study, cohorts were assigned on the basis of participant-reported clinical history obtained from a screening survey and a study questionnaire. Exposed participants were defined as having been in contact with someone with a PCR-confirmed or clinician-diagnosed COVID-19 case within 2 weeks of study entry. Each participant in the prospective study had whole blood, serum and a nasopharyngeal or oropharyngeal swab collected by mobile phlebotomists. Participants in the prospective study had the option to provide additional blood draws and questionnaires over an approximately 2-month period. Before DNA extraction, prospective study blood samples were shipped either frozen or at room temperature. CDR1 and CDR2, per the germline V gene (reference sequence), are SGHNT and YYREEE. Trimming takes 2 bases off V and 5 bases off J; junction bases not matched to a gene: 6. Inclusive of the bounding cysteine and phenylalanine, the CDR3 is 15 residues long. Kept here is only the CDR3 DNA, which spans 45 bases and is read in frame from base 1.

The source is a woman under 40 who had been exposed to COVID-19. Sequencing was performed on PBMCs or T cells enriched from blood (not recorded which). Recombination connected TRBV5-4 to TRBJ2-1; 8 middle bases align to TRBD2. The CDR3 region has the sequence CASSLGGRGDNEQFF. The nucleotide sequence is TGTGCCAGCAGCTTAGGCGGGCGGGGGGACAATGAGCAGTTCTTC.